This passage covers 10 T cell receptor beta chains from one sample sequenced in a study of cytomegalovirus exposure and HLA in healthy donors. PCR used 60 Vbeta primers and 13 Jbeta primers. Data came from immunoSEQ multiplex PCR; TCRdb stores just in-frame clones and leaves some out. Of approximately 81,000 clones detected, roughly 72% appear once; the ten largest clones hold about 6%. The sequencing input was PBMCs. These receptor sequences come from a woman in her fifties or sixties in good health and CMV-seropositive.

This clone was seen once. The chain links TRBV11-3 to TRBJ2-5; the D gene is possibly TRBD2 (6 bases). V was trimmed by 0 bases and J by 5 bases, leaving 10 bases between them. Germline-derived CDR1 and CDR2 are SGHNT and YENEEA. The CDR3 sequence is 14 residues long. The CDR3 loop is CASSLDPTSETQYF. CDR3 nucleotide sequence: TGTGCCAGCAGCTTAGACCCTACTAGCGAGACCCAGTACTTC.

The rearrangement joins TRBV10-3 to TRBJ1-1, with 10 nucleotides matching TRBD1. Germline trimming cut 3 bases from V and 6 bases from J; bases unmatched to any gene: 4. Per the germline V gene, CDR1 is ENHRY and CDR2 is SYGVKD. The CDR3 consists of 14 residues. The CDR3 DNA follows: TGTGCCATCAGTGAAGGGACAGGGGTGGCTGAAGCTTTCTTT. Translated, it gives CAISEGTGVAEAFF.

The chain recombines TRBV25-1 with TRBJ2-7; D is perhaps TRBD2 (6 bases). Looked up from germline, CDR1 is MGHDK and CDR2 is SYGVNS. Between the trimmed V and J ends, which lost 0 bases and 4 bases, there was a span of 19 bases. This CDR3 is 17 amino acids long. The CDR3 coding sequence is TGTGCCAGCAGTGAATATCCCCGTGGCGGGGTCCCTTACGAGCAGTACTTC. This gives the protein CASSEYPRGGVPYEQYF.

This sequence joins TRBV28 and TRBJ2-6, with D possibly matching TRBD1 (6 bases). V was pared by 4 bases and J by 1 base, with 17 bases between. Germline-derived CDR1 and CDR2 are MDHEN and SYDVKM. This CDR3 is built from 18 residues. As DNA, the CDR3 is TGTGCCAGCAGTTCCCTGGGACATGTTTTGTCTGGGGCCAACGTCCTGACTTTC. Translation gives CASSSLGHVLSGANVLTF.

This sequence joins TRBV4-1 and TRBJ2-3; 8 nucleotides match TRBD1. Germline V lookup: CDR1 MGHRA, CDR2 YSYEKL. Trimming removed 4 bases from V and 2 bases from J; junction bases left unmatched: 2. The CDR3 covers 14 residues. DNA for the CDR3: TGCGCCAGCAGCCGGGACAGGTACACAGATACGCAGTATTTT. Its protein product is CASSRDRYTDTQYF.

The rearrangement links TRBV5-6 to TRBJ2-7; TRBD2 might be the D (5 bases). Trimming took off 1 base at V and 4 bases at J, with 21 bases between the two ends. The CDR3 contains 17 residues. Per germline, CDR1 SGHDT and CDR2 YYEEEE. This chain's CDR3 is CASSLPSDQDWAYEQYF. The DNA of the CDR3 is TGTGCCAGCAGCTTGCCCTCCGACCAGGACTGGGCGTACGAGCAGTACTTC.

This clone was counted a few times. This chain links TRBV6-4 with TRBJ2-1, with 7 bases aligning to TRBD2. There are 14 residues in the CDR3. J was trimmed by 9 bases and V by 4 bases; bases with no gene match: 9. Germline V lookup: CDR1 MRHNA, CDR2 SNTAGT. The CDR3 DNA reads as TGTGCCAGCAGTGGCCAAAGCGGGACGGGTGAGCAGTTCTTC. Protein: CASSGQSGTGEQFF.

The chain's CDR3 is CASSSRQGSYEQYF. In DNA form, the CDR3 reads TGCGCCAGCAGCTCCCGGCAGGGCTCCTACGAGCAGTACTTC. This sequence joins TRBV5-1 and TRBJ2-7; D may be TRBD1 (5 bases). The CDR3 loop spans 14 amino acids. Trimming took off 3 bases at V and 0 bases at J, with 10 bases between the two ends. Germline V gene sequence: CDR1 SGHRS, CDR2 YFSETQ. The variable domain in full, completed from reference TRBV5-1 and TRBJ2-7, reads KAGVTQTPRYLIKTRGQQVTLSCSPISGHRSVSWYQQTPGQGLQFLFEYFSETQRNKGNFPGRFSGRQFSNSRSEMNVSTLELGDSALYLCASSSRQGSYEQYFGPGTRLTVT.

This clone was seen a few times. The chain carries TRBV6-4 and TRBJ2-2; 12 nucleotides align to TRBD2. Germline V gene sequence: CDR1 MRHNA, CDR2 SNTAGT. CDR3 length: 17 residues. V dropped 5 bases and J dropped 1; count of bases not matched to a gene: 5. The CDR3 DNA follows: TGTGCCAGCAGTCGACTAGCGGGAGAGCTGAACACCGGGGAGCTGTTTTTT. Translating it yields CASSRLAGELNTGELFF.

The genes are TRBV30 and TRBJ2-7, with 7 bases lining up with TRBD2. Germline loops: CDR1 GTSNPN, CDR2 SVGIG (reference sequence). J lost 0 bases, V lost 0 bases, and 2 bases had no gene match. CDR3 size: 14 residues. Here the CDR3 DNA reads TGTGCCTGGAGTGTAAGCGGGACCTCCTACGAGCAGTACTTC. Its translation: CAWSVSGTSYEQYF.